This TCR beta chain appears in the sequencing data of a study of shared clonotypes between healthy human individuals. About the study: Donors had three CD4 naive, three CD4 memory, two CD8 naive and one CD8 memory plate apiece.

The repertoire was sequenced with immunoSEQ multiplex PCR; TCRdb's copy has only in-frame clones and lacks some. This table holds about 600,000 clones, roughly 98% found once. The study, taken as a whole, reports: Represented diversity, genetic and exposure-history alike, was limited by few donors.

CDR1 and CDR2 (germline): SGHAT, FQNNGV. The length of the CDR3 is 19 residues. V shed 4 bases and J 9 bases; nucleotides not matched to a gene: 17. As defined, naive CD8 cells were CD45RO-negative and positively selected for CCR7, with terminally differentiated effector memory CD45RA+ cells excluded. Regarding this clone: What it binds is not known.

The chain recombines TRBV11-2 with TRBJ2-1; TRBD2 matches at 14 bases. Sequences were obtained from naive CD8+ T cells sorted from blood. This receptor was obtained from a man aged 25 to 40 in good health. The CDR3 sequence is CASSSTSGLAGGRLFEQFF. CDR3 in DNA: TGTGCCAGCAGCTCCACGTCCGGACTAGCGGGAGGTAGATTATTTGAGCAGTTCTTC.